Shown below are 30 T cell receptor beta chains from a single sample sequenced in a study of T-cell reconstitution after alpha-beta-depleted transplantation in children (dated by TCRdb to 2016 to 2018). The label giving this sample's treatment or condition can be read as: allogeneic hematopoietic cell transplantation with graft depleted of TCRalphabeta T cells and CD19 B cells. Receptor amplification or capture employed PCR. Sequenced using an Illumina HiSeq 2500. Molecular barcoding was employed in the preparation of TCR libraries, with unique molecular identifiers being used to normalize TCRbeta repertoire quantification. In TCRdb, the public reads were trimmed at Q25 with fastp and aligned with MiXCR, with productive beta chains retained. CDR3 protein sequences are deduplicated, and each keeps its most common genes and DNA. The sample profile shows fewer than 400,000 distinct CDR3 sequences; 23% of them were found once. The ten largest clones take up approximately 9.9% of the sample.

Sequencing was performed on PBMCs, mostly from graft donor cells, taken 180 days after TCRalphabeta/CD19-depleted stem cell transplant. Receptors originate from a male patient younger than 18 who had a stem cell transplant for acute lymphoblastic leukemia, so the T cells may come from the graft donor.

The chain is built from TRBV29-1 and TRBJ2-5, with D perhaps TRBD2 (5 bases). Trimming took 7 bases from V and 4 from J, leaving 19 bases between them. Germline values: CDR1 SQVTM, CDR2 ANQGSEA. The CDR3 length is 14 residues. CDR3 in amino acids: CSAPAAGGIETQYF. In DNA, the CDR3 is TGCAGCGCTCCCGCGGCAGGAGGTATAGAGACCCAGTACTTC.

A remark on this clonotype: At one of its ends the junction is not consistent with the germline gene, which may arise from a read error. The J gene is TRBJ2-7, the V gene TRBV5-1; D is undetermined. In germline, CDR1 is SGHRS, CDR2 YFSETQ. This CDR3 contains 13 residues. CDR3 nucleotide sequence: TGTGCCAGCAGCACTTTGGGGACCTACGAGCAGTACTTC. This codes for CASSTLGTYEQYF.

This sequence joins TRBV27 and TRBJ2-3, with 10 positions matching TRBD2. The CDR3 runs to 19 residues. Trimming took 1 base from V and 4 from J; bases not matched to a gene: 14. Germline V gene sequence: CDR1 MNHEY, CDR2 SMNVEV (reference sequence). This CDR3 is CASSLFYGSASGSADTQYF. CDR3 sequence (DNA): TGTGCCAGCAGTTTATTTTACGGTTCGGCTAGCGGGAGCGCAGATACGCAGTATTTT.

A few counts support this clonotype. The chain employs TRBV2 and TRBJ1-1; no definite D call. Looked up from germline, CDR1 is SNHLY and CDR2 is FYNNEI. This CDR3 has 15 residues. Deletions cut 7 bases from V and 0 bases from J, with 15 bases between. CDR3: CASNRVKRMNTEAFF. The CDR3 DNA reads as TGTGCCAGCAACCGGGTCAAGCGCATGAACACTGAAGCTTTCTTT.

This clonotype has just a few counts. The chain uses TRBV7-6 and TRBJ2-1; 8 nucleotides agree with TRBD2. This CDR3 spans 15 amino acids. Germline CDR1 reads SGHVS; CDR2 reads FNYEAQ. V trimming: 5 bases; J trimming: 9 bases; junction bases outside the gene matches: 12. The CDR3 DNA follows: TGTGCCAGCAGCCCGACGGACGGGAGGGCCAGTGAGCAGTTCTTC. Its translation: CASSPTDGRASEQFF.

This clonotype was observed a handful of times. For the CDR3, the DNA is TGTGCCAGCAGCAAAGTAAGCGGGAGAGCCTACAATGAGCAGTTCTTC. This translates into CASSKVSGRAYNEQFF. This chain joins TRBV21-1 and TRBJ2-1. TRBV21-1 is a pseudogene. This CDR3 contains 16 residues.

The genes are TRBV6-1 and TRBJ1-5, with TRBD1 matching over 8 bases. V gave up 8 bases and J gave up 5 bases; unmatched junction bases: 8. Germline V gene sequence: CDR1 MNHNS, CDR2 SASEGT. The CDR3 extends over 14 amino acids. Here the CDR3 DNA reads TGTGCCAGCCTTGACAGGGGTTCGGATCAGCCCCAGCATTTT. As protein: CASLDRGSDQPQHF.

This clonotype was seen only a few times. The CDR3 nucleotides are TGCAGCGTTTTACCGGGACAGCTATCCCATGAGCAGTTCTTC. Its protein is CSVLPGQLSHEQFF. The rearrangement links TRBV29-1 to TRBJ2-1; TRBD1 matches 7 bases. The junction had 12 bases not matched to a gene; V was cut back by 5 bases and J by 8 bases. This CDR3 has 14 amino acids. From germline, CDR1 is SQVTM and CDR2 ANQGSEA.

This clonotype occurred a few times. The rearrangement links TRBV11-2 to TRBJ2-1, with 10 bases lining up with TRBD2. Losses at the gene ends were 2 bases for V and 4 bases for J; bases not matched to a gene: 11. The germline CDR1 and CDR2 sequences are SGHAT and FQNNGV. The length of the CDR3 is 18 residues. In DNA, the CDR3 is TGTGCCAGCAGCTTAAGGGATCTAGCGGGAGTATGGTACAATGAGCAGTTCTTC. This codes for CASSLRDLAGVWYNEQFF.

A single count supports this clonotype. The chain joins TRBV5-1 to TRBJ2-1; unclear D gene. CDR1 is SGHRS and CDR2 is YFSETQ in the germline V gene. The CDR3 is 14 residues long. Trimming took 0 bases from V and 6 from J, leaving 10 bases between them. In nucleotides, the CDR3 is TGCGCCAGCAGCTTGGTAGGGAATCCCAATGAGCAGTTCTTC. Amino acids: CASSLVGNPNEQFF.

This clonotype was counted a few times. J is TRBJ2-6 and V is TRBV7-9, with D possibly TRBD1 on 6 matching bases. Germline V gene data show CDR1 as SEHNR and CDR2 as FQNEAQ (reference sequence). Deletions cut 7 bases from V and 4 bases from J, with 20 bases between. CDR3 length: 17 residues. The CDR3 DNA reads as TGTGCCAGCACCGGGGCAGGGGCTCAGACCGGGGCCAACGTCCTGACTTTC. Its protein is CASTGAGAQTGANVLTF.

The rearrangement joins TRBV2 to TRBJ1-1; D gene unclear. The CDR3 is 11 amino acids. Germline V gene data show CDR1 as SNHLY and CDR2 as FYNNEI. V lost 7 bases and J lost 7, with 10 bases in between. CDR3 residues: CASKDGNEAFF. The CDR3 bases are TGTGCCAGCAAGGACGGAAATGAAGCTTTCTTT.

J is TRBJ1-3 and V is TRBV7-9, with D possibly matching TRBD1 (5 bases). The germline gives CDR1 SEHNR, CDR2 FQNEAQ (reference sequence). This CDR3 is built from 16 residues. The germline V and J ends were trimmed by 4 bases and 2 bases, with 15 bases remaining between them. The CDR3 nucleotides read TGTGCCAGCAGCTCCTCCGCGATCAGGGCTGGAAACACCATATATTTT. Protein product: CASSSSAIRAGNTIYF.

The genes are TRBV5-1 and TRBJ1-2; D remains ambiguous. The CDR3 sequence is 15 residues long. Germline V gene sequence: CDR1 SGHRS, CDR2 YFSETQ. The V end was cut by 5 bases, the J end by 0 bases, with 14 bases between. CDR3 loop: CASSPSTASNYGYTF. The CDR3 DNA reads TGCGCCAGCAGTCCGAGCACGGCCTCTAACTATGGCTACACCTTC.

The chain is built from TRBV5-1 and TRBJ2-2, with a tentative D call TRBD2 (7 bases). Looked up from germline, CDR1 is SGHRS and CDR2 is YFSETQ. The CDR3 has 15 amino acids. V gave up 4 bases and J gave up 3 bases, with 13 bases separating them. The CDR3 sequence: CASSGGREHTGELFF. The CDR3 region has the DNA TGCGCCAGCAGCGGGGGGCGGGAGCACACCGGGGAGCTGTTTTTT. The variable domain in full, completed from reference TRBV5-1 and TRBJ2-2, reads KAGVTQTPRYLIKTRGQQVTLSCSPISGHRSVSWYQQTPGQGLQFLFEYFSETQRNKGNFPGRFSGRQFSNSRSEMNVSTLELGDSALYLCASSGGREHTGELFFGEGSRLTVL.

The chain has TRBV4-1 and TRBJ2-7; D is unclear. This CDR3 comprises 11 residues. Germline CDR1 and CDR2: MGHRA and YSYEKL. The CDR3, as DNA: TGCGCCAGCAGCCAAGGTACACGGAAGGTGGTC. Amino acids: CASSQGTRKVV.

V is TRBV5-1 and J is TRBJ2-5; TRBD2 is a possible D gene (5 bases). This CDR3 is 13 amino acids long. The germline gives CDR1 SGHRS, CDR2 YFSETQ. V was shortened by 7 bases and J by 3 bases, with 13 bases between the two germline ends. CDR3 sequence (DNA): TGCGCCAGCCGATCCATCGGGGAAGAGACCCAGTACTTC. Encoded protein: CASRSIGEETQYF. The whole variable domain, filled in from reference TRBV5-1 and TRBJ2-5, reads KAGVTQTPRYLIKTRGQQVTLSCSPISGHRSVSWYQQTPGQGLQFLFEYFSETQRNKGNFPGRFSGRQFSNSRSEMNVSTLELGDSALYLCASRSIGEETQYFGPGTRLLVL.

The chain combines TRBV5-5 with TRBJ2-5; perhaps D is TRBD1 or TRBD2 (5 bases each). With 5 bases removed from V and 5 bases from J, the gap between germline ends came to 10 bases. There are 12 residues in the CDR3. Germline V gene data show CDR1 as SGHKS and CDR2 as YYEKEE (reference sequence). Written as DNA, the CDR3 is TGTGCCAGCAGTTCTTGGGGGGAGACCCAGTACTTC. Its protein product is CASSSWGETQYF.

The chain uses TRBV27 and TRBJ1-2; tentatively, D is TRBD1 (6 bases). V was trimmed by 0 bases and J by 6 bases, leaving 14 bases between them. CDR1 is MNHEY, CDR2 SMNVEV, per germline (reference sequence). The CDR3 is 15 amino acids. The CDR3 protein is CASSLSGTRRNGYTF. CDR3 sequence (DNA): TGTGCCAGCAGTTTATCCGGGACACGGAGGAATGGCTACACCTTC.

The V and J genes are TRBV5-1 and TRBJ2-7; TRBD2 is a possible D gene (5 bases). The CDR3 runs 16 residues. The V and J ends lost 5 bases and 2 bases respectively, with 20 bases between them. Germline V gene data show CDR1 as SGHRS and CDR2 as YFSETQ. CDR3 residues: CASSAPTRLAAYEQYF. The CDR3 bases are TGCGCCAGCAGTGCCCCCACTAGACTCGCCGCCTACGAGCAGTACTTC.

This clonotype was recorded at least ten times. The CDR3 region is CSAKPLGVSSYEQYF. As DNA, the CDR3 is TGCAGTGCTAAGCCGTTGGGGGTTAGCTCCTACGAGCAGTACTTC. The rearrangement joins TRBV20-1 to TRBJ2-7, with D perhaps assigned TRBD1 or TRBD2 (5 bases each). CDR3 length: 15 amino acids. Between the trimmed V and J ends, which lost 4 bases and 0 bases, there was a span of 16 bases. The germline CDR1 and CDR2 sequences are DFQATT and SNEGSKA (reference sequence).

V and J are TRBV10-3 and TRBJ1-2; D is possibly TRBD1 (5 bases). This CDR3 spans 13 amino acids. Germline loops: CDR1 ENHRY, CDR2 SYGVKD. Trimming cost V 2 bases and J 2 bases, with 6 bases left between them. The CDR3 DNA sequence: TGTGCCATCAGTGAGGCAGGGAACTATGGCTACACCTTC. Translation: CAISEAGNYGYTF.

CDR3 residues: CAISVGGTSSYNEQYF. CDR3 DNA sequence: TGTGCCATCAGTGTAGGCGGAACCAGCTCCTACAATGAGCAGTACTTC. This chain connects TRBV10-3 to TRBJ2-1; D not resolved. The DNA end is more similar to TRBJ2-7, so the J call may be wrong. This CDR3 has 16 amino acids. CDR1 is ENHRY and CDR2 is SYGVKD in the germline V gene.

This clonotype was detected many times. The CDR3 DNA sequence: TGTGCCAGCTCACCAGGGGGACCCTACGAGCAGTACTTC. Protein product: CASSPGGPYEQYF. This chain connects TRBV18 to TRBJ2-7; D might be TRBD1 or TRBD2, each matching 5 bases. Looked up from germline, CDR1 is KGHSH and CDR2 is LQKENI. Trimming left V 2 bases short and J 2 bases short, with 7 bases between. The CDR3 length is 13 residues.

This chain links TRBV4-1 with TRBJ2-7; 14 nucleotides line up with TRBD2. Germline assignment: CDR1 MGHRA and CDR2 YSYEKL. Unmatched junction bases numbered 6, after V lost 0 bases and J lost 2 bases. CDR3 size: 18 residues. The CDR3 DNA sequence: TGCGCCAGCAGCCAAGAGGGGCAGGGACTAGCGGGAGCCTACGAGCAGTACTTC. It codes for CASSQEGQGLAGAYEQYF.

This clonotype appeared a few times. The rearrangement links TRBV7-8 to TRBJ2-5; weak D call: TRBD1 (5 bases). The V gene's germline CDR1 is SGHVS and CDR2 FQNEAQ. CDR3 size: 18 residues. The V end lost 4 bases, the J end lost 0 bases, and 21 bases lay between the germline ends. CDR3 DNA: TGTGCCAGCAGCTCTTATAGAGCGAGCAGGGTCCACCAAGAGACCCAGTACTTC. Its translation: CASSSYRASRVHQETQYF.

The V and J genes are TRBV9 and TRBJ2-3, with D maybe TRBD1 (5 bases). The CDR3 has 15 amino acids. Trimming took 0 bases from V and 8 from J, leaving 16 bases between them. CDR1 SGDLS and CDR2 YYNGEE come from the germline V gene. Here the CDR3 reads CASSVEGAGRTTQYF. In nucleotides, the CDR3 is TGTGCCAGCAGCGTAGAAGGGGCCGGCCGTACTACGCAGTATTTT.

V is TRBV21-1 and J is TRBJ2-7. TRBV21-1 is flagged as a pseudogene. CDR3 length: 13 residues. CDR3 nucleotide sequence: TGTGCCAGCAGCAAAGAGCTTGGGTACGAGCAGTACTTC. It encodes CASSKELGYEQYF.

This clonotype was recorded at least ten times. The chain combines TRBV7-3 with TRBJ2-3, with TRBD2 matching over 11 bases. V lost 0 bases and J lost 0; bases outside the gene matches: 8. The CDR3 runs 19 residues. The germline V gene has CDR1 SGHTA and CDR2 FQGTGA. In DNA, the CDR3 is TGTGCCAGCAGCTTAACCCCACCTAGCGGGGGGCTCAGCACAGATACGCAGTATTTT. Protein product: CASSLTPPSGGLSTDTQYF.

This rearrangement joins TRBV7-2 to TRBJ2-6, with TRBD1 matching over 7 bases. CDR1 and CDR2 from the germline V gene are SGHTA and FQGNSA. The CDR3 totals 17 residues. V dropped 5 bases and J dropped 0; count of bases not matched to a gene: 7. DNA for the CDR3: TGTGCCAGCAGCCGGACAGGTCCCAGCTCTGGGGCCAACGTCCTGACTTTC. It specifies CASSRTGPSSGANVLTF.